A selection of T cell receptor beta chains follows, all from one sample in a study of early T cells in non-severe SARS-CoV-2 infection. TCRdb analysed the 5' RACE reads with MiXCR anew, one entry per CDR3 protein. Altogether tens of thousands of distinct CDR3 sequences are present, more than 4% being singletons, with the ten largest covering less than 9.5%. Sequenced material: whole blood, taken at baseline. The source of these receptors is an adult who was a healthcare worker with PCR-confirmed SARS-CoV-2 infection or an uninfected control (not recorded which). The CDR3 runs from the conserved cysteine through the conserved F or W. D genes are given only for firm matches. Expanded clones are given a class, and other clones once, few, many or no size at all.

d_gene,j_gene,abundance,v_gene,CDR3nt,CDR3aa
TRBD2,TRBJ2-1,many,TRBV30,TGTGCCTGGAGTGTGGGAGCGGGAGCCCCCAATGAGCAGTTCTTC,CAWSVGAGAPNEQFF
TRBD1,TRBJ2-7,many,TRBV3-1,TGTGCCAGCAGCCGCGTAACAGGGGGTGACTCCTACGAGCAGTACTTC,CASSRVTGGDSYEQYF
NA,TRBJ1-5,NA,TRBV5-8,TGTGCCAGCACCGGACTTCGTAATCAGCCCCAGCATTTT,CASTGLRNQPQHF
TRBD2,TRBJ2-1,many,TRBV20-1,TGCAGTGCTAGGGATTTTGTGGGAGGGGTCTGGAATGAGCAGTTCTTC,CSARDFVGGVWNEQFF
NA,TRBJ2-3,NA,TRBV11-2,TGTGCCAGCAGCTCCCTTACTAGCACAGATACGCAGTATTTT,CASSSLTSTDTQYF
NA,TRBJ1-2,many,TRBV5-6,TGTGCCAGCAGCTTACAGGGCTCCCTCAACTATGGCTACACCTTC,CASSLQGSLNYGYTF
TRBD2,TRBJ2-1,NA,TRBV7-6,TGTGCCAGCAGCTTGGAGTTCGGGCGGGAGTACAATGAGCAGTTCTTC,CASSLEFGREYNEQFF
NA,TRBJ2-7,many,TRBV4-2,TGTGCCAGCAGCCATTTGGAGGGCCAAATCTACGAGCAGTACTTC,CASSHLEGQIYEQYF
NA,TRBJ2-1,many,TRBV7-6,TGTGCCAGCAGCTTTTATCTCCCCAAGGAGGCGGGTACCTACAATGAGCAGTTCTTC,CASSFYLPKEAGTYNEQFF
TRBD1,TRBJ2-5,many,TRBV28,TGTGCCAGCAGGACAGGGGGCCAAGAGACCCAGTACTTC,CASRTGGQETQYF
TRBD2,TRBJ2-7,NA,TRBV12-3/TRBV12-4,TGTGCCAGCAGTTATGGTTTTAGCGGGAGGGCCAATAGCTACGAGCAGTACTTC,CASSYGFSGRANSYEQYF
NA,TRBJ2-7,NA,TRBV20-1,TGCAGTGTGGCTAGCGCTGACTACGAGCAGTACTTC,CSVASADYEQYF
NA,TRBJ1-1,many,TRBV10-3,TGTGCCATCAGTGATTACAAGAACACTGAAGCTTTCTTT,CAISDYKNTEAFF
TRBD1,TRBJ1-2,NA,TRBV7-9,TGTGCCAGCAGCCCGGACAGGGTGGTCCGTGGCTACACCTTC,CASSPDRVVRGYTF
NA,TRBJ2-5,NA,TRBV7-8,TGTGCCAGCAGCTTAGAGCCAGTTGAGACCCAGTACTTC,CASSLEPVETQYF
TRBD1,TRBJ1-5,many,TRBV29-1,TGCAGCGTTAGGCAGACAGGGGGTGGTCAGCCCCAGCATTTT,CSVRQTGGGQPQHF
NA,TRBJ2-2,NA,TRBV6-4,TGTGCCAGCAGTGACCAGGCGTCCCGGGGCACCGGGGAGCTGTTTTTT,CASSDQASRGTGELFF
NA,TRBJ1-5,many,TRBV29-1,TGCAGCGTCGGAGTTAGAAATCAGCCCCAGCATTTT,CSVGVRNQPQHF
NA,TRBJ2-5,few,TRBV7-9,TGTGCCAGCAGCCCGGGTGGGGGTTCTGCCTTATCCCAAGAGACCCAGTACTTC,CASSPGGGSALSQETQYF
NA,TRBJ2-1,many,TRBV27,TGTGCCAGCCACGATGGCGGAGGGTCGCGAAATGAGCAGTTCTTC,CASHDGGGSRNEQFF
TRBD1,TRBJ2-1,few,TRBV9,TGTGCCAGCAGCGCGTATGGACAGGCGTACAATGAGCAGTTCTTC,CASSAYGQAYNEQFF
TRBD1,TRBJ1-1,once,TRBV13,TGTGCCAGCAGCTCTGCGGGACAGGGACCTGAAGCTTTCTTT,CASSSAGQGPEAFF
NA,TRBJ2-5,many,TRBV29-1,TGCAGCGTTGGAGGCACCGAGACCCAGTACTTC,CSVGGTETQYF
NA,TRBJ1-1,few,TRBV11-1,TGTGCCAGCAGCTGGGTGAACACTGAAGCTTTCTTT,CASSWVNTEAFF
NA,TRBJ2-3,many,TRBV20-1,TGCAGTGCTAGTGCGGGAGATACGCAGTATTTT,CSASAGDTQYF
TRBD2,TRBJ2-7,NA,TRBV28,TGTGCCAGCAGTTTCCTAGCGGGGAGCTACGAGCAGTACTTC,CASSFLAGSYEQYF
NA,TRBJ2-5,many,TRBV11-2,TGTGCCAGCAGCTTATCCCATCCCAGCCAAGAGACCCAGTACTTC,CASSLSHPSQETQYF
TRBD2,TRBJ2-1,many,TRBV6-5,TGTGCCAGCAGGCCCCTAGCGGTTGGAAATGAGCAGTTCTTC,CASRPLAVGNEQFF
NA,TRBJ2-2,NA,TRBV20-1,TGCAGTGCTAGACAACAGGTCGGGGAGCTGTTTTTT,CSARQQVGELFF
TRBD2,TRBJ2-3,many,TRBV20-1,TGCAGTGCCTGGGCTAGCGGGAGGGCGGAGTATTTT,CSAWASGRAEYF
NA,TRBJ1-4,few,TRBV5-4,TGTGCCAGCAGCCGGGGCCAGGCGGAAAAACTGTTTTTT,CASSRGQAEKLFF
TRBD1,TRBJ2-7,many,TRBV7-3,TGTGCCAGCGGGACAGGGGGCAACGAGCAGTACTTC,CASGTGGNEQYF
NA,TRBJ1-1,many,TRBV12-3/TRBV12-4,TGTGCCAGCAGTTTAAGGGGGGAGGGGGCTGAAGCTTTCTTT,CASSLRGEGAEAFF
NA,TRBJ1-5,NA,TRBV29-1,TGCAGCGTTGAGATAGGGCCCAATCAGCCCCAGCATTTT,CSVEIGPNQPQHF
TRBD2,TRBJ2-1,many,TRBV6-5,TGTGCCAGCAGGACTAGCGGCGCAAGCTCCTACAATGAGCAGTTCTTC,CASRTSGASSYNEQFF
NA,TRBJ2-7,NA,TRBV6-6,TGTGCCAGCACCTCTTCGGGCTTTAGGTACGAGCAGTACTTC,CASTSSGFRYEQYF
TRBD2,TRBJ2-7,few,TRBV12-3/TRBV12-4,TGTGCCAGCGGGACTAGCGGGAGGGCCCGCGAGCAGTACTTC,CASGTSGRAREQYF
NA,TRBJ2-1,many,TRBV12-3/TRBV12-4,TGTGCCAGCAGTCCCCAGGAGGAGCCCAATGAGCAGTTCTTC,CASSPQEEPNEQFF
NA,TRBJ2-1,many,TRBV24-1,TGTGCCACCAGTGATTTGGCGCGAGACGATGAGCAGTTCTTC,CATSDLARDDEQFF
TRBD2,TRBJ2-3,many,TRBV10-3,TGTGCCACCGCGGGGGGGTCGAACACAGATACGCAGTATTTT,CATAGGSNTDTQYF
NA,TRBJ1-1,NA,TRBV20-1,TGCAGTGCTAGAGATTACGGGGGAAGGGACACTGAAGCTTTCTTT,CSARDYGGRDTEAFF
NA,TRBJ2-1,few,TRBV13,TGTGCCAGCAGCTTAGGATTATCTGGGGAGGATGAGCAGTTCTTC,CASSLGLSGEDEQFF
NA,TRBJ2-2,NA,TRBV7-6,TGTGCCAGCACCCGAGGGACAAACACCGGGGAGCTGTTTTTT,CASTRGTNTGELFF
NA,TRBJ1-4,NA,TRBV27,TGTGCCAGCAGAGGGGATAGAAGACAGACTGCAACTAATGAAAAACTGTTTTTT,CASRGDRRQTATNEKLFF
TRBD2,TRBJ2-2,NA,TRBV29-1,TGCAGCGTTGATGGCGGGAGTATTGGAACCGGGGAGCTGTTTTTT,CSVDGGSIGTGELFF
NA,TRBJ1-1,many,TRBV9,TGTGCCAGCAGCCGAGGAATGAACACTGAAGCTTTCTTT,CASSRGMNTEAFF
NA,TRBJ1-1,many,TRBV20-1,TGCAGTGCTCTCGGAAAGATGGGCACTGAAGCTTTCTTT,CSALGKMGTEAFF
TRBD1,TRBJ2-1,few,TRBV20-1,TGCAGTGCTGAGGGACAGGTAGCCTACAATGAGCAGTTCTTC,CSAEGQVAYNEQFF
NA,TRBJ2-1,many,TRBV11-2,TGTGCCAGCAGACTTAGAGCTGCCTCTGTGCAGTTCTTC,CASRLRAASVQFF
NA,TRBJ2-1,many,TRBV7-6,TGTGCCAGCAGCCCTCCACTATCCGAGCAGTTCTTC,CASSPPLSEQFF
NA,TRBJ2-2,NA,TRBV29-1,TGCAGCGTTGGATCTGGACACAACACCGGGGAGCTGTTTTTT,CSVGSGHNTGELFF
NA,TRBJ2-2,few,TRBV7-7,TGTGCCAGCAGCCCCCTTTGGGGGGAGCTGTTTTTT,CASSPLWGELFF
NA,TRBJ2-1,many,TRBV28,TGTGCCAGCAGTTTACGTAGCGAGCTCTACAATGAGCAGTTCTTC,CASSLRSELYNEQFF
NA,TRBJ2-3,many,TRBV12-3/TRBV12-4,TGTGCCAGCAGTCCACTGGGTGGTGATACGCAGTATTTT,CASSPLGGDTQYF